This record concerns one T cell receptor beta chain sequence. What it binds is unknown. The sample is drawn from a study of persistence of HIV-infected CD4 T cells. Germline V gene lookup returns CDR1 DFQATT and CDR2 SNEGSKA (reference sequence). The V gene end was trimmed by 3 bases and the J gene end by 7 bases; junction bases not matched to a gene: 12. The CDR3 loop spans 15 amino acids. Cells were stimulated with overlapping HIV-1 Gag 15-mer peptides. Memory cells lacking CD40L and CD69 with high CD45RO were sorted. Stimulated PBMCs had first been depleted of CD8+ T cells. This was the immunoSEQ version 4 assay in survey mode. The method was immunoSEQ multiplex PCR; TCRdb's version includes in-frame clones alone and lacks a portion of them. The top ten clones hold 14% of a sample with around 42,000 clones, approximately 80% of them seen once.

J is TRBJ2-3 and V is TRBV20-1, with 8 bases lining up with TRBD1. The receptor was derived from an adult man with HIV who was CMV-seropositive. Sample: CD4+ T cells sorted from PBMCs after roughly 18-hour stimulation, taken from a patient who received antiretroviral therapy. The CDR3 here is CSASLATGVLNTQYF. The CDR3 coding sequence is TGCAGTGCTAGTCTTGCGACAGGGGTCTTGAATACGCAGTATTTT.